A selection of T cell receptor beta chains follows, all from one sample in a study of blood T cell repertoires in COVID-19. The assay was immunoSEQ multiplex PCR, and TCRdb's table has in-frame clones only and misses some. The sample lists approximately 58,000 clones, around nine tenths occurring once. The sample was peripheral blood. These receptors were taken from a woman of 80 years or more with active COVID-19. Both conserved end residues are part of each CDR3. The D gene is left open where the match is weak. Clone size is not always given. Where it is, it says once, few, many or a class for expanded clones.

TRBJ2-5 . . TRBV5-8 TGTGCCAGCAGCAAGGGCGGGGCGGGCGCAGAGACCCAGTACTTC CASSKGGAGAETQYF
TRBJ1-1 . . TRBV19 TGTGCCAGCGGACAGACCATGAACACTGAAGCTTTCTTT CASGQTMNTEAFF
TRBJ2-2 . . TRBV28 TGTGCCAGCAGTTTTTCCCTGAACACCGGGGAGCTGTTTTTT CASSFSLNTGELFF
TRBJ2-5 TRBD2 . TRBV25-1 TGTGCCAGCAGTATAGCGGGAGGTCCCGGGGAGACCCAGTACTTC CASSIAGGPGETQYF
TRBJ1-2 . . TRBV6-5 TGTGCCAGCAGCCGAGGAGCTGACTATGGCTACACCTTC CASSRGADYGYTF
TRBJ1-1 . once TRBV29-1 TGCAGCGTTGTGGTTTACTCTGAAGCTTTCTTT CSVVVYSEAFF
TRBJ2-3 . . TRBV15 TGTGCCACCAGCAGAGATCGGGGAAGGGCTAGCACAGATACGCAGTATTTT CATSRDRGRASTDTQYF
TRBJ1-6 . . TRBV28 TGTGCCAGCAGCCTCGGGCAGGGTGGGACTCTCTATAATTCACCCCTCCACTTT CASSLGQGGTLYNSPLHF
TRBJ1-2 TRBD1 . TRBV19 TGTGCCAGTAGTACGACAGGGAGCGGTGGCTACACCTTC CASSTTGSGGYTF
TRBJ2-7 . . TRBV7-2 TGTGCCAGCAGCTACGAGCGGGCCACTTACGAGCAGTACTTC CASSYERATYEQYF
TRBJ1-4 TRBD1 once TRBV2 TGTGCCAGCAGTGAACAAGGGACAGGGGTTGAAAAACTGTTTTTT CASSEQGTGVEKLFF
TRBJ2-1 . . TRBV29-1 TGCAGCGTTGACAGGGGCTACAATGAGCAGTTCTTC CSVDRGYNEQFF
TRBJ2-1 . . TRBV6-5 TGTGCCAGCAGTTCCAGGTGGTCGGGGGAGTTCTTC CASSSRWSGEFF
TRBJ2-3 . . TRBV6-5 TGTGCCAGCAGTAGGGACATCCCAAGCACAGATACGCAGTATTTT CASSRDIPSTDTQYF
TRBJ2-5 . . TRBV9 TGTGCCAGCAGCGTAGGAGGCGGGGCGGAGACCCAGTACTTC CASSVGGGAETQYF
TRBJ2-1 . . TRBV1 TGCACCAGCAGCCAAGATAATTACCGGCAGGGGGTCAATGAGCAGTTCTTC CTSSQDNYRQGVNEQFF
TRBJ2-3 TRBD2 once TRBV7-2 TGTGCCAGCAGCTTCGGACTAGCGGGAAGGAGCACAGATACGCAGTATTTT CASSFGLAGRSTDTQYF
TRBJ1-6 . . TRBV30 TGTGCCTGGAGTGTACCCGGGTATTCACCCCTCCACTTT CAWSVPGYSPLHF
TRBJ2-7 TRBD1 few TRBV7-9 TGTGCCAGCAGCTTAGCGACAGGGGTCCCCTACGAGCAGTACTTC CASSLATGVPYEQYF
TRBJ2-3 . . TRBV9 TGTGCCAGCAGCGTCGAAAGGGGATCTAGCACAGATACGCAGTATTTT CASSVERGSSTDTQYF
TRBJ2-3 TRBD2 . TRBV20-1 TGCAGTGCTAGTCGGGCTAGCGGGATGTCAGATACGCAGTATTTT CSASRASGMSDTQYF
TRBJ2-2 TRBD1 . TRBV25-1 TGTGCCAGCAGTCAAGGGACAGGGACCGGGGAGCTGTTTTTT CASSQGTGTGELFF
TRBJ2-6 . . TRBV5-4 TGTGCCAGCAGCACGCAACAGGGTCGGGAAGCGGCCAACGTCCTGACTTTC CASSTQQGREAANVLTF
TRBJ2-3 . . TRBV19 TGTGCCAGTAGTATAGGAGCGGTTACGTCAGATACGCAGTATTTT CASSIGAVTSDTQYF
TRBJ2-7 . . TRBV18 TGTGCCAGCTCACCACCACAGGGCCTCCCCTACGAGCAGTACTTC CASSPPQGLPYEQYF
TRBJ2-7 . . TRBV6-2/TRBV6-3 TGTGCCAGCAGTTACGGGGGACTCCATCCTTCCTTC CASSYGGLHPSF
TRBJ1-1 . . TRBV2 TGTGCCAGCAGTACCCGTGACAGGAACACTGAAGCTTTCTTT CASSTRDRNTEAFF
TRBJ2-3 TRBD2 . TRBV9 TGTGCCAGCAGCAGCGGGGGTTCAGATACGCAGTATTTT CASSSGGSDTQYF
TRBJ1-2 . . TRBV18 TGTGCCAGCTCACCACCGGGCCAGGGCGGCTACACCTTC CASSPPGQGGYTF
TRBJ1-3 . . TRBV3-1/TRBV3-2 TGTGCCAGCAGCCAGGGGGGGCCGCGGAACACCATATATTTT CASSQGGPRNTIYF
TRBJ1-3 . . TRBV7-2 TGTGCCAGCAGCTTATCCCTCTCTGGAAACACCATATATTTT CASSLSLSGNTIYF
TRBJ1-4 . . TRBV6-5 TGTGCCAGCAGGGCGGAATGGGCAACTAATGAAAAACTGTTTTTT CASRAEWATNEKLFF
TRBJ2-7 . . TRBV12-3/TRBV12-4 TGTGCCAGCAATTCAGGGATGTACGAGCAGTACTTC CASNSGMYEQYF
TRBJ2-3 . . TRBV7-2 TGTGCCAGCAGCACCGGCCCAGGGAGGACAGATACGCAGTATTTT CASSTGPGRTDTQYF
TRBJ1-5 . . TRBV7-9 TGTGCCGTCAGGTCAGGCCTTAATCATCAGCCCCAGCATTTT CAVRSGLNHQPQHF
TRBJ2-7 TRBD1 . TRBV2 TGTGCCAGCAGTGACCGGACAGGGGGTACCTACGAGCAGTACTTC CASSDRTGGTYEQYF
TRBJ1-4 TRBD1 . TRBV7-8 TGTGCCAGCAGCCCAACGACAGGGATAAATGAAAAACTGTTTTTT CASSPTTGINEKLFF
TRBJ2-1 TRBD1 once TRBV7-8 TGTGCCAGCAGCCCTTGGGGGAACAGGGGAAAATACAATGAGCAGTTCTTC CASSPWGNRGKYNEQFF
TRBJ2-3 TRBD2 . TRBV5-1 TGCGCCAGCAGCCCGGGGGGGGGACCCACAGATACGCAGTATTTT CASSPGGGPTDTQYF
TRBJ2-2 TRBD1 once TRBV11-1 TGTGCCAGCAGCACAGGGGCGGTCGGGGAGCTGTTTTTT CASSTGAVGELFF
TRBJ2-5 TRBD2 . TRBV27 TGTGCCAGCAGTTCAGCGGGAGTCTGGGAGACCCAGTACTTC CASSSAGVWETQYF
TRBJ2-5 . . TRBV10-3 TGTGCCGTCAGCCGGACTGTCGAGACCCAGTACTTC CAVSRTVETQYF
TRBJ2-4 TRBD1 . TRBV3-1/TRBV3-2 TGTGCCAGCAGCCTTGGGACAGGCGGAAACATTCAGTACTTC CASSLGTGGNIQYF
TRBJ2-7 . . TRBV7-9 TGTGCCAGCAGCCCTGGACTATACGAGCAGTACTTC CASSPGLYEQYF
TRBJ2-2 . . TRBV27 TGTGCCAGCAGTTTATCGCCGGGTTTAGTCGGGGAGCTGTTTTTT CASSLSPGLVGELFF
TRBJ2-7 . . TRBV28 TGTGCCAGCAATTTAGGCCCCTACGAGCAGTACTTC CASNLGPYEQYF
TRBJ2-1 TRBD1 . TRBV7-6 TGTGCCAGCAGCCAGACAGGGCGTGGGAATGAGCAGTTCTTC CASSQTGRGNEQFF
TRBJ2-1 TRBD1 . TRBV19 TGTGCCAGTAGTTTACAGGGGCCCCGCACCCCGTATTACAATGAGCAGTTCTTC CASSLQGPRTPYYNEQFF
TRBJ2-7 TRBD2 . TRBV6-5 TGTGTCGCCAGCTCGAGCGGGAGTCTCGAGCAGTACTTC CVASSSGSLEQYF
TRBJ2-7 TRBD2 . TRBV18 TGTGCCAGCTCACCAAATGTCCTAGCGGGATCCTCCGCCTACGAGCAGTACTTC CASSPNVLAGSSAYEQYF
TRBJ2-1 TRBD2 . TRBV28 TGTGCCAGCAGGTTCAGCGGGAGGGTAGATGAGCAGTTCTTC CASRFSGRVDEQFF
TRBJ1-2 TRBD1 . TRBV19 TGTGCCAGTAGTCGTCAGGGGGTAGACTATGGCTACACCTTC CASSRQGVDYGYTF
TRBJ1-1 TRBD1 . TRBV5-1 TGCGCCAGCGGACAGGGGGGTGGGAACACTGAAGCTTTCTTT CASGQGGGNTEAFF
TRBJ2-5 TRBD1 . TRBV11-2 TGTGCCAGCAGCTTAACTTTGGGACAGCCTGGGGAGACCCAGTACTTC CASSLTLGQPGETQYF
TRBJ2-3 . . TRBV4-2 TGTGCCAGCAGCCAAGACCCCCTGGAGGATACGCAGTATTTT CASSQDPLEDTQYF
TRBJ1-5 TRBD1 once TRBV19 TGTGCCAGTAGTATAGATGGGACAGCTATCCATCAGCCCCAGCATTTT CASSIDGTAIHQPQHF